This T cell receptor beta chain appears in the sequencing data of a study of cytomegalovirus exposure and HLA in healthy donors. The CDR3 runs to 15 residues. Trimming took off 4 bases at V and 1 base at J, with 15 bases between the two ends. Germline V gives CDR1 SGHRS, CDR2 YFSETQ. Study-level findings and limits: TCR beta sequences reportedly predicted most subjects' HLA-A and HLA-B alleles accurately. Specific recognition of CMV antigens was confirmed in vitro for a few chains (all CMV-associated).

On this clone itself: Its antigen is still unknown.

Primers: 60 Vbeta forward and 13 Jbeta reverse. Methods used by the authors: An analysis performed later counted about 80 million unique TCR beta chains (roughly 11 million of them shared). Generated by immunoSEQ multiplex PCR, the TCRdb table keeps only in-frame clones and is missing some. V, J and clone size reflect that table, while D and trimming were determined from the DNA. The sample includes about 200,000 clones, 86% seen only once; the top ten take less than 0.35%. This sequence originates from a woman aged 25 to 39 in good health and CMV-seronegative. Sequences were obtained from PBMCs. The chain couples TRBV5-1 to TRBJ2-7, with D maybe TRBD1 (6 bases). DNA for the CDR3: TGCGCCAGCAGCCAACAGGGTCTGGGGTCCTACGAGCAGTACTTC. Encoded protein: CASSQQGLGSYEQYF.